This T cell receptor (beta chain) was sequenced for a study of shared clonotypes between healthy human individuals. Study-level findings and limits: The study generally estimated greater richness for naive than memory subsets.

For this clone: Its antigen is not identified.

Sequencing used immunoSEQ multiplex PCR; TCRdb keeps in-frame clones, though not all of them. This repertoire shows around 2.1 million clones, 95% found once; its top ten account for roughly 0.13%. Input material: naive CD4+ T cells sorted from blood. The subset was: CD45RA+ positively selected. The source is a young man in good health.

CDR3 sequence: CAISDPGQVREKLFF. For the CDR3, the DNA is TGTGCCATCAGTGACCCGGGACAGGTTCGGGAAAAACTGTTTTTT. The rearrangement uses TRBV10-3 and TRBJ1-4; 8 bases line up with TRBD1. CDR3 length: 15 amino acids. CDR1 and CDR2 (germline): ENHRY, SYGVKD. V was clipped by 3 bases and J by 8 bases; unmatched bases: 8.